This is a list of T cell receptor beta chains from one sample in a study of cytomegalovirus exposure and HLA in healthy donors. The method was immunoSEQ multiplex PCR; TCRdb's version includes in-frame clones alone and lacks a portion of them. Of more than 150,000 clones listed, about three quarters are singletons. The sample taken for sequencing was PBMCs. All receptors come from a woman in her 50s in good health and CMV-seropositive. Each CDR3 is given with its conserved first and last residue. Fields, in order: CDR3 DNA, CDR3 protein, J gene, clone size, D gene, V gene. D genes are given only for firm matches. Expanded clones are given a class, and other clones once, few, many or no size at all.

DNA: TGCGCCAGCAGCGTCGATAGTAGCCGAAGCGTCCTGACTTTC
CDR3: CASSVDSSRSVLTF
J: TRBJ2-6
size: few
D: NA
V: TRBV5-4

DNA: TGTGCCAGCAGTTTTGACCTGGGGGCAGGGGACGAGCAGTACTTC
CDR3: CASSFDLGAGDEQYF
J: TRBJ2-7
size: NA
D: NA
V: TRBV28

DNA: TGCAGCGGGACTAGCGGGAGTAATACGCAGTATTTT
CDR3: CSGTSGSNTQYF
J: TRBJ2-3
size: few
D: TRBD2
V: TRBV29-1

DNA: TGTGCCAGTAGTAGGGACAGATCCAACTATGGCTACACCTTC
CDR3: CASSRDRSNYGYTF
J: TRBJ1-2
size: NA
D: TRBD1
V: TRBV19

DNA: TGTGCCAGCAGCCACCCCGGGACTAGCGGGAACTCCTACGAGCAGTACTTC
CDR3: CASSHPGTSGNSYEQYF
J: TRBJ2-7
size: NA
D: TRBD2
V: TRBV7-8

DNA: TGTGCCTGGACAGATTCCTACGAGCAGTACTTC
CDR3: CAWTDSYEQYF
J: TRBJ2-7
size: NA
D: NA
V: TRBV30

DNA: TGCAGCGTTCAGGGGAATACTGAAGCTTTCTTT
CDR3: CSVQGNTEAFF
J: TRBJ1-1
size: few
D: NA
V: TRBV29-1

DNA: TGTGCCAGCAGTTTCCAAATGGCAGACGAGCAGTACTTC
CDR3: CASSFQMADEQYF
J: TRBJ2-7
size: NA
D: NA
V: TRBV2

DNA: TGTGCCAGCAGCGGGGGGGCTCCTCGGGGGCAAGAGACCCAGTACTTC
CDR3: CASSGGAPRGQETQYF
J: TRBJ2-5
size: NA
D: NA
V: TRBV5-4

DNA: TGTGCCAGCAGCCCGGTTGGACAGAACTATGGCTACACCTTC
CDR3: CASSPVGQNYGYTF
J: TRBJ1-2
size: few
D: NA
V: TRBV5-4

DNA: TGCAGCGTTGCAGGGGGCGGGATCGGCACAGATACGCAGTATTTT
CDR3: CSVAGGGIGTDTQYF
J: TRBJ2-3
size: NA
D: TRBD1
V: TRBV29-1

DNA: TGTGCCAGCAGTTTACGGCGGGACTCCTACAATGAGCAGTTCTTC
CDR3: CASSLRRDSYNEQFF
J: TRBJ2-1
size: NA
D: NA
V: TRBV27

DNA: TGCGCCAGCAGCCAAGATCGGGTTACGGGCAATCAGCCCCAGCATTTT
CDR3: CASSQDRVTGNQPQHF
J: TRBJ1-5
size: NA
D: NA
V: TRBV4-1

DNA: TGTGCCAGCAGCCGGACAAGCCAAGAGACCCAGTACTTC
CDR3: CASSRTSQETQYF
J: TRBJ2-5
size: NA
D: NA
V: TRBV11-2

DNA: TGTGCCAGCAGCCGCAGGCAGGGTGGGGCCAATGAGCAGTTCTTC
CDR3: CASSRRQGGANEQFF
J: TRBJ2-1
size: NA
D: NA
V: TRBV5-4

DNA: TGTGCCAGCAGCTCCTTCGAGGGAGGCGGCTACACCTTC
CDR3: CASSSFEGGGYTF
J: TRBJ1-2
size: NA
D: NA
V: TRBV7-2

DNA: TGTGCCAGCAGTTTATGGTCCCTTCCCGGTGGAAACACCATATATTTT
CDR3: CASSLWSLPGGNTIYF
J: TRBJ1-3
size: NA
D: NA
V: TRBV28

DNA: TGTGCCAGCAGCCGTTCAGTAGCGAACACTGAAGCTTTCTTT
CDR3: CASSRSVANTEAFF
J: TRBJ1-1
size: NA
D: NA
V: TRBV5-4

DNA: TGTGCCAGCAGCCCGCCAGGGTATGGCTACACCTTC
CDR3: CASSPPGYGYTF
J: TRBJ1-2
size: few
D: NA
V: TRBV7-9

DNA: TGTGCCAGCAGTGAAACACGCTTAGGGGGAGATACGCAGTATTTT
CDR3: CASSETRLGGDTQYF
J: TRBJ2-3
size: NA
D: NA
V: TRBV25-1

DNA: TGTGCCAGCAGCCAAAGTGCGGGTCAGCCCCAGCATTTT
CDR3: CASSQSAGQPQHF
J: TRBJ1-5
size: once
D: NA
V: TRBV14

DNA: TGTGCCAGCAGAGAGTCAGCGGACTATGGCTACACCTTC
CDR3: CASRESADYGYTF
J: TRBJ1-2
size: few
D: NA
V: TRBV6-6

DNA: TGTGCCAGCAGTTCCACTTGGGCCTCTGGGGCCAACGTCCTGACTTTC
CDR3: CASSSTWASGANVLTF
J: TRBJ2-6
size: many
D: NA
V: TRBV6-5

DNA: TGTGCTAGTGGTGGAAGACTAACGGGAGACAATGAGCAGTTCTTC
CDR3: CASGGRLTGDNEQFF
J: TRBJ2-1
size: NA
D: NA
V: TRBV12-5

DNA: TGTGCCAGCAGTTTAGGGGGACTAATGGGCAATGAGCAGTTCTTC
CDR3: CASSLGGLMGNEQFF
J: TRBJ2-1
size: NA
D: TRBD2
V: TRBV28

DNA: TGTGCCAGCAGCTTAGAGGAGATGAGCGTCCTGACTTTC
CDR3: CASSLEEMSVLTF
J: TRBJ2-6
size: NA
D: NA
V: TRBV13

DNA: TGTGCCAGCAGCCGTACTTCAGGGGTCTCTGGAAACACCATATATTTT
CDR3: CASSRTSGVSGNTIYF
J: TRBJ1-3
size: NA
D: NA
V: TRBV28

DNA: TGTGCCTGGAGCCCGGGAAACTACGATGAGCAGTTCTTC
CDR3: CAWSPGNYDEQFF
J: TRBJ2-1
size: once
D: NA
V: TRBV30

DNA: TGTGCCAGCAGCCCCCTGGACAGGGCTAGGGGTGAGCAGTTCTTC
CDR3: CASSPLDRARGEQFF
J: TRBJ2-1
size: NA
D: TRBD1
V: TRBV14